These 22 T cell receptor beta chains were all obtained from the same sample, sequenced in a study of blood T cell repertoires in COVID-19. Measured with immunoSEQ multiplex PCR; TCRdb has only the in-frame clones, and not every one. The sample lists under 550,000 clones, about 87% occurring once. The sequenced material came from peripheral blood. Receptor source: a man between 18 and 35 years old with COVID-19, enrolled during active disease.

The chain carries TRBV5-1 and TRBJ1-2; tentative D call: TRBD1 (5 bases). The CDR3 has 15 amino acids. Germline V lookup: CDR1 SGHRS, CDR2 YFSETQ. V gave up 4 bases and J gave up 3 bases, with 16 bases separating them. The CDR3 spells CASSPGGVKDYGYTF. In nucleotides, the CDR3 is TGCGCCAGCAGCCCCGGGGGGGTCAAGGACTATGGCTACACCTTC.

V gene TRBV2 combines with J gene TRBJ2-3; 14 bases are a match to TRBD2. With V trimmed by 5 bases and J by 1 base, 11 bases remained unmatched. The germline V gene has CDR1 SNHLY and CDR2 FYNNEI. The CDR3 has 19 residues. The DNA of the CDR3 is TGTGCCAGCAGTTCCTTGACTAGCGGGGGGGCCCGGGGCACAGATACGCAGTATTTT. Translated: CASSSLTSGGARGTDTQYF.

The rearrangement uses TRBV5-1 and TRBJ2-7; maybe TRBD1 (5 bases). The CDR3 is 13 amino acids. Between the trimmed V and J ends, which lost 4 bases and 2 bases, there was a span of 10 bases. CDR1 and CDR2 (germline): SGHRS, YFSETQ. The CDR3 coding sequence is TGCGCCAGCAGCACGGACACCACCTACGAGCAGTACTTC. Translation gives CASSTDTTYEQYF.

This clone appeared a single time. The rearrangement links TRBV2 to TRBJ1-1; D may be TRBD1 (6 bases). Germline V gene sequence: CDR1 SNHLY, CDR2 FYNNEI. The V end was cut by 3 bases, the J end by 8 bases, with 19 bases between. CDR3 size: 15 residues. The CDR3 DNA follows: TGTGCCAGCAGTGATAGCGGGGGGGCTGGGGCCGAAGCTTTCTTT. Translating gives CASSDSGGAGAEAFF.

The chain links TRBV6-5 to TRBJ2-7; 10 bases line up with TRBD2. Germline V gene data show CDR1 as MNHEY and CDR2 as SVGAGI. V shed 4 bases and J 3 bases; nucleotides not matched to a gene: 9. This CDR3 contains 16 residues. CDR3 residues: CASSSHSGGPNYEQYF. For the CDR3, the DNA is TGTGCCAGCAGTTCACATAGCGGGGGGCCAAACTACGAGCAGTACTTC.

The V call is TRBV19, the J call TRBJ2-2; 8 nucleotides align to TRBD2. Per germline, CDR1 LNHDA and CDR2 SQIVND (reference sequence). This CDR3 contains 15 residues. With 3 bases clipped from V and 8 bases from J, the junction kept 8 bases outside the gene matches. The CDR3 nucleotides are TGTGCCAGTAGTATCGGGACTAGAGGGGCTGGGGAGCTGTTTTTT. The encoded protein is CASSIGTRGAGELFF.

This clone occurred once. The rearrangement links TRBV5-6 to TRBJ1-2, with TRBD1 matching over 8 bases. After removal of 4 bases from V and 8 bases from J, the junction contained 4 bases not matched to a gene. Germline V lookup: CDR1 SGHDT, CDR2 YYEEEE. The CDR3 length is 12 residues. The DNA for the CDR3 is TGTGCCAGCAGCCAGGGGGCTGTAGGCTACACCTTC. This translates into CASSQGAVGYTF.

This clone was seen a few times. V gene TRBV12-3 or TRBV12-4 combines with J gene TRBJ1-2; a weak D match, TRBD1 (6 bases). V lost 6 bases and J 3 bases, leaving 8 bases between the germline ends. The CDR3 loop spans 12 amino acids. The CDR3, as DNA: TGTGCCAGCAGACAGGGCGACTATGGCTACACCTTC. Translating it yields CASRQGDYGYTF.

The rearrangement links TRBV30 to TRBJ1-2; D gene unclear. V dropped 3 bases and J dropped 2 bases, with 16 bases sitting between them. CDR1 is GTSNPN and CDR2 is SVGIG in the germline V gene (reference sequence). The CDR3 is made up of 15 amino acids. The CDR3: CAWSAAIGLNYGYTF. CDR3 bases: TGTGCCTGGAGCGCAGCGATCGGGTTAAACTATGGCTACACCTTC.

CDR3 sequence: CASSPRGSGGGLFSYNEQFF. In nucleotides, the CDR3 is TGTGCCAGCTCACCACGGGGGTCCGGGGGTGGCCTCTTCTCCTACAATGAGCAGTTCTTC. J is TRBJ2-1 and V is TRBV18; D is possibly TRBD2 (6 bases). The CDR3 runs 20 residues. Trimming pared 1 base from V and 0 bases from J, leaving 22 bases between. Germline V gene data show CDR1 as KGHSH and CDR2 as LQKENI. Variable domain in full (rest from reference TRBV18 and TRBJ2-1): NAGVMQNPRHLVRRRGQEARLRCSPMKGHSHVYWYRQLPEEGLKFMVYLQKENIIDESGMPKERFSAEFPKEGPSILRIQQVVRGDSAAYFCASSPRGSGGGLFSYNEQFFGPGTRLTVL.

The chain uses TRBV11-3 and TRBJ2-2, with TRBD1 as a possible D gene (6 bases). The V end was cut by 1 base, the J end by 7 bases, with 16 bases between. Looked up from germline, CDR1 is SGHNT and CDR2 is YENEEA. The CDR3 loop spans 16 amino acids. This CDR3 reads CASSLVRQAWDGELFF. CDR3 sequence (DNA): TGTGCCAGCAGCTTAGTCCGACAGGCCTGGGACGGGGAGCTGTTTTTT.

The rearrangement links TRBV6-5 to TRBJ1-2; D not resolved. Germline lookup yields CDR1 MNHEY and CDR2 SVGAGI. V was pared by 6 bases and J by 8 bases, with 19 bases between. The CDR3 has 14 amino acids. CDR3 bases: TGTGCCAGCAGCTACACTCTACTTACGGGGGGCTACACCTTC. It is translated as CASSYTLLTGGYTF.

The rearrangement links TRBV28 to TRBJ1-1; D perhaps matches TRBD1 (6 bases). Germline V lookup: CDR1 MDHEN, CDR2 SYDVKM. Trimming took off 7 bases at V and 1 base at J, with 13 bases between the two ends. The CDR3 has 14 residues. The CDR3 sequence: CASTPGQQNTEAFF. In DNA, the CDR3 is TGTGCCAGCACCCCTGGACAGCAGAACACTGAAGCTTTCTTT.

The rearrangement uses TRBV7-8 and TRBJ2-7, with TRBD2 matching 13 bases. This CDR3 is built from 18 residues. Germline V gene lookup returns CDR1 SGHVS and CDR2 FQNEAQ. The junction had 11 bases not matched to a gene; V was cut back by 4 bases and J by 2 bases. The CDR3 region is CASSSSTETSGRAYEQYF. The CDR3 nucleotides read TGTGCCAGCAGCTCCTCGACCGAAACTAGCGGGAGGGCCTACGAGCAGTACTTC. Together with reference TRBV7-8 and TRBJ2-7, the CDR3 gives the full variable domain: GAGVSQSPRYKVAKRGQDVALRCDPISGHVSLFWYQQALGQGPEFLTYFQNEAQLDKSGLPSDRFFAERPEGSVSTLKIQRTQQEDSAVYLCASSSSTETSGRAYEQYFGPGTRLTVT.

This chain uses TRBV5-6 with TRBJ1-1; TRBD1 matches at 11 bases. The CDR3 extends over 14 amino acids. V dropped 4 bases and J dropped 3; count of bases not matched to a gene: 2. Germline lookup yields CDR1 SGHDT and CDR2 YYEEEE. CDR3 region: CASSPGQGDTEAFF. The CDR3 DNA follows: TGTGCCAGCAGCCCGGGACAGGGGGACACTGAAGCTTTCTTT.

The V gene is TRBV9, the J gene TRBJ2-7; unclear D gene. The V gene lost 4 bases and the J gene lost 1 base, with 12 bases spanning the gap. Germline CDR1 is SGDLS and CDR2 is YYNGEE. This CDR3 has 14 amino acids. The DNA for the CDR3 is TGTGCCAGCAGCCCGAACCAGGTTTCCTACGAGCAGTACTTC. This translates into CASSPNQVSYEQYF. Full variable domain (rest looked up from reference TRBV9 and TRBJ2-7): DSGVTQTPKHLITATGQRVTLRCSPRSGDLSVYWYQQSLDQGLQFLIQYYNGEERAKGNILERFSAQQFPDLHSELNLSSLELGDSALYFCASSPNQVSYEQYFGPGTRLTVT.

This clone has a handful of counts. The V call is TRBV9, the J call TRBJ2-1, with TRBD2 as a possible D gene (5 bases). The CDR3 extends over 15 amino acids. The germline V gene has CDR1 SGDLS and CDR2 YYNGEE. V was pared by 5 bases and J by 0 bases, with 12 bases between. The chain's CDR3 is CASRRKGSSYNEQFF. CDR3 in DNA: TGTGCCAGCAGGAGAAAAGGGAGCTCCTACAATGAGCAGTTCTTC.

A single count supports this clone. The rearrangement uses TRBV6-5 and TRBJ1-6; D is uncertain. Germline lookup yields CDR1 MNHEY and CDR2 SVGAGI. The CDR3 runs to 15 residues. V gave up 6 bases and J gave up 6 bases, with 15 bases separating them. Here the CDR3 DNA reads TGTGCCAGCAGCCCACTCCCGAGGGTTAATTCACCCCTCCACTTT. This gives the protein CASSPLPRVNSPLHF.

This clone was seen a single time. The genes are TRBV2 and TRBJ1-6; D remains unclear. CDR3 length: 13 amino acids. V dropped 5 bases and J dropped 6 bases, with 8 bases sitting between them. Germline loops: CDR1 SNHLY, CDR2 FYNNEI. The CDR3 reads CASSPVGNSPLHF. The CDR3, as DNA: TGTGCCAGCAGTCCGGTTGGTAATTCACCCCTCCACTTT.

CDR3 protein: CASRDRQGFTGELFF. The CDR3 DNA sequence: TGTGCCAGCAGGGACAGACAGGGGTTCACCGGGGAGCTGTTTTTT. The chain uses TRBV11-3 and TRBJ2-2, with TRBD1 matching over 8 bases. The CDR3 covers 15 residues. The germline V gene encodes CDR1 SGHNT and CDR2 YENEEA. Trimming at V came to 6 bases and at J to 4 bases, leaving 7 bases not matched to a gene.

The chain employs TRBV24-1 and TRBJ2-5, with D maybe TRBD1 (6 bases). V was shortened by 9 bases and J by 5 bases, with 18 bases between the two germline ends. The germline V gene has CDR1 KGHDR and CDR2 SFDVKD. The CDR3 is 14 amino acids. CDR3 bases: TGTGCCACCCGGAAGGACAGTCCCATGGAGACCCAGTACTTC. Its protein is CATRKDSPMETQYF.

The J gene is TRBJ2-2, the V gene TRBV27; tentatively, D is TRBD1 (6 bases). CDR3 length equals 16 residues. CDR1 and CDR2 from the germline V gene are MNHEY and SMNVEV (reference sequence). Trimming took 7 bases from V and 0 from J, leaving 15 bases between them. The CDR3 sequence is CASKTDRSANTGELFF. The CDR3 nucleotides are TGTGCCAGCAAAACCGACAGGAGCGCGAACACCGGGGAGCTGTTTTTT.